The T cell receptor (beta chain) described here comes from a study of T cell repertoires in aging, cancer and after chemotherapy. At the level of the study: Donors were grouped into six age bands spanning 30 or younger through 70 or older. Over several months to years, re-sampled healthy donor repertoires clearly shared clones. General study points: Median generation probability rose over the chemotherapy interval in each cancer cohort, suggesting rebound thymic output.

Germline V gene data show CDR1 as LGHNA and CDR2 as YNFKEQ. The CDR3 is 19 amino acids. Germline trimming cut 3 bases from V and 0 bases from J; bases unmatched to any gene: 15. A mixed TRB-A/B primer pool amplified rearranged TRB by multiplex touch-down PCR. TCRdb ran MiXCR on the multiplex PCR reads and lists one entry per CDR3 protein. Here the sample spans several thousand distinct CDR3 sequences, approximately 28% being singletons. TCR beta rearrangements were amplified from peripheral blood genomic DNA. As for this clonotype: No antigen is known for it.

The sequence came from a human donor in good health. The chain links TRBV4-2 to TRBJ2-3, with TRBD2 matching over 7 bases. Sequences were obtained from blood. The CDR3 here is CASSHGGEGQPFSTDTQYF. CDR3 in DNA: TGTGCCAGCAGCCATGGAGGGGAGGGCCAACCCTTTAGCACAGATACGCAGTATTTT.